These T cell receptor beta chains were read from a single sample in a study of blood T cell repertoires in COVID-19. TCRdb keeps only in-frame clones here, not all; method: immunoSEQ multiplex PCR. The sample includes roughly 170,000 clones, around four fifths of them seen just once. The sequenced sample consisted of PBMCs or T cells enriched from blood (not recorded which). The source is a woman aged 45-65 years in a cohort exposed to, infected with or recovered from COVID-19 (not recorded which). The CDR3 runs from the conserved cysteine through the conserved F or W. The D gene is left open where the match is weak.

TRBJ2-3	-	TRBV7-2	TGTGCCAGCCGGGGAGCGGGGACATGGGCAGATACGCAGTATTTT	CASRGAGTWADTQYF
TRBJ2-1	-	TRBV10-1	TGCGCCAGCAGTGAGTCGGCCAGCGGAGGCCTCTACAATGAGCAGTTCTTC	CASSESASGGLYNEQFF
TRBJ1-1	-	TRBV5-4	TGTGCCAGCAGCTTGGGAAGAAAATCGGGAGGGGGGCTTGAAGCTTTCTTT	CASSLGRKSGGGLEAFF
TRBJ2-3	-	TRBV7-9	TGTGCCAGCAGCCCCAACGGGCATAACAGGGCGTCGGATACGCAGTATTTT	CASSPNGHNRASDTQYF
TRBJ2-2	-	TRBV28	TGTGCCAGCAAGACGGGCGGGGGCAAGAACACCGGGGAGCTGTTTTTT	CASKTGGGKNTGELFF
TRBJ2-7	TRBD1	TRBV28	TGTGCCAGCAGTCCTTGGGCCAGGGGGCACTACGAGCAGTACTTC	CASSPWARGHYEQYF
TRBJ2-2	TRBD2	TRBV24-1	TGTGCCACCAGTGACCTTGGGCTAGCGGGCGGCACCGGGGAGCTGTTTTTT	CATSDLGLAGGTGELFF
TRBJ1-2	-	TRBV28	TGTGCCAGCAGTTCCTCAGGTTTAACTAACTATGGCTACACCTTC	CASSSSGLTNYGYTF
TRBJ2-7	TRBD2	TRBV11-2	TGTGCCAGCAGCTTAGTGTTCGGGACTACCACCTACGAGCAGTACTTC	CASSLVFGTTTYEQYF
TRBJ1-5	-	TRBV3-1/TRBV3-2	TGTGCCAGCAGCCAAGTCAGTAGCAATCAGCCCCAGCATTTT	CASSQVSSNQPQHF
TRBJ1-5	-	TRBV19	TGTGCCAGTAGGCTGGGGGGAAATCAGCCCCAGCATTTT	CASRLGGNQPQHF